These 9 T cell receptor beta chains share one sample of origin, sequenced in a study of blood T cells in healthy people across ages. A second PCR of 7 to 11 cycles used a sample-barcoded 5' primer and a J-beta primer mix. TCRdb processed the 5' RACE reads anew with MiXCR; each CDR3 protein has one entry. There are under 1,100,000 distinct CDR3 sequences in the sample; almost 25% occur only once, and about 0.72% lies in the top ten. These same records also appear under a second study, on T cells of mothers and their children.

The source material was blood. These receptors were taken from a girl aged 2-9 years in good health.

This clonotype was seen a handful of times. The CDR3: CSALPSGIGGGSYNEQFF. DNA of the CDR3: TGCAGTGCTTTACCTAGCGGGATAGGGGGGGGCTCCTACAATGAGCAGTTCTTC. The V gene is TRBV20-1, the J gene TRBJ2-1; TRBD2 matches 9 bases. V shed 5 bases, J shed 0 bases, and the junction held 14 bases outside the gene matches. The germline V gene encodes CDR1 DFQATT and CDR2 SNEGSKA (reference sequence). This CDR3 is built from 18 residues.

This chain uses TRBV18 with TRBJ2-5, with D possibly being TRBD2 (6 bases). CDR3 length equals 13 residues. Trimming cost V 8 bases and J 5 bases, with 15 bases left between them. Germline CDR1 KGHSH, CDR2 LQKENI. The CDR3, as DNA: TGTGCCAGCCTCCCCGGAGGGACCGAGACCCAGTACTTC. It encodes CASLPGGTETQYF.

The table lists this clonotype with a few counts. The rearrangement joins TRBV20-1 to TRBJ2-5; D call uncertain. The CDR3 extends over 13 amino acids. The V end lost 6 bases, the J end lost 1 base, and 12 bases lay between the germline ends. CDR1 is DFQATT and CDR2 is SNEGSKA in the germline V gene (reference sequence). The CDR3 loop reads CSAPVPAQETQYF. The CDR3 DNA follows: TGCAGTGCCCCGGTCCCGGCCCAAGAGACCCAGTACTTC.

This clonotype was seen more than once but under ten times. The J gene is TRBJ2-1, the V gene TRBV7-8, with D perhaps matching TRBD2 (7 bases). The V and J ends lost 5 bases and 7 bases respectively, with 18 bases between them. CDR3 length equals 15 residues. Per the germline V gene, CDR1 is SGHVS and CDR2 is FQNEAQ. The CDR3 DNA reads TGTGCCAGCAGCCCAATAGGGGGGGATACGAATGAGCAGTTCTTC. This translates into CASSPIGGDTNEQFF.

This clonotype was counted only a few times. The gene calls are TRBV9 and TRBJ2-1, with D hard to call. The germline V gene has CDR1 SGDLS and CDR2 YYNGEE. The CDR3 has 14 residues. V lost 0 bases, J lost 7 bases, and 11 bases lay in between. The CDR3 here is CASSVDGSANEQFF. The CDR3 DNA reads TGTGCCAGCAGCGTAGACGGCAGCGCTAATGAGCAGTTCTTC. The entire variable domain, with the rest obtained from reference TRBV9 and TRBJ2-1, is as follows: DSGVTQTPKHLITATGQRVTLRCSPRSGDLSVYWYQQSLDQGLQFLIQYYNGEERAKGNILERFSAQQFPDLHSELNLSSLELGDSALYFCASSVDGSANEQFFGPGTRLTVL.

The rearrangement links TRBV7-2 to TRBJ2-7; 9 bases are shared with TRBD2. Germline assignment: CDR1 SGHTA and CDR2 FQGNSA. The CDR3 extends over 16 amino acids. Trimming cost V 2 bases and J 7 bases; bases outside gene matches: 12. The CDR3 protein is CASSLKSAGRGGEQYF. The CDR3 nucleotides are TGTGCCAGCAGCTTAAAATCGGCGGGGCGGGGGGGAGAGCAGTACTTC.

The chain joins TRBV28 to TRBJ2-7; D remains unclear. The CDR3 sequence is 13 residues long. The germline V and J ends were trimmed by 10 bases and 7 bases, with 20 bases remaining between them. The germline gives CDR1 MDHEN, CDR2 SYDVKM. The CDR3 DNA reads TGTGCCACCAGAGGAAACCCTCTTTGGGAGCAGTACTTC. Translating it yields CATRGNPLWEQYF.

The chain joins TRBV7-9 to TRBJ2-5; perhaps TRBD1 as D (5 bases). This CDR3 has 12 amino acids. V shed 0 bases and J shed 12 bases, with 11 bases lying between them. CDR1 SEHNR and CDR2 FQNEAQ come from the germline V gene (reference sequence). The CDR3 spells CASSLAGQGEYF. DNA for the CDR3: TGTGCCAGCAGCTTAGCGGGGCAGGGCGAGTACTTC.

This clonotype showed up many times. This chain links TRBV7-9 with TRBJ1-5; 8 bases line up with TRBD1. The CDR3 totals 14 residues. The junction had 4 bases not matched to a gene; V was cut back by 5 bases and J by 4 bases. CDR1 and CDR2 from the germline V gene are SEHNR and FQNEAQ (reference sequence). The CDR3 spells CASSRGQGNQPQHF. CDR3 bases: TGTGCCAGCAGCCGTGGACAGGGTAATCAGCCCCAGCATTTT.